The TCR beta chain described here comes from a study of blood T cell repertoires in COVID-19. Overall study: Acute and convalescent COVID-19 specimens originated in the United States, Italy and Spain.

The J segment lost 6 bases and the V segment lost 3 bases, leaving 6 bases of the junction unmatched. Germline CDR1 GTSNPN, CDR2 SVGIG (reference sequence). This CDR3 is built from 14 residues. Authors' data handling: Quantification of nucleated cells was approximated via reference gene primer amplification. The data were produced by immunoSEQ multiplex PCR, yet TCRdb's version contains in-frame clones alone and is incomplete. V, J and clone size derive from that table, while D and trimming were established from the DNA sequence. The sample records 100,000 or so clones, nearly 90% being singletons. The source of this sequence is a man aged 50 to 60 with active COVID-19. The chain has TRBV30 and TRBJ2-2, with 8 bases lining up with TRBD1. Sequenced input: peripheral blood. CDR3 DNA: TGTGCCTGGAGATACAGGGGGATCTCCGGGGAGCTGTTTTTT. Translating gives CAWRYRGISGELFF. The full variable domain, its missing parts supplied by reference TRBV30 and TRBJ2-2, is SQTIHQWPATLVQPVGSPLSLECTVEGTSNPNLYWYRQAAGRGLQLLFYSVGIGQISSEVPQNLSASRPQDRQFILSSKKLLLSDSGFYLCAWRYRGISGELFFGEGSRLTVL.